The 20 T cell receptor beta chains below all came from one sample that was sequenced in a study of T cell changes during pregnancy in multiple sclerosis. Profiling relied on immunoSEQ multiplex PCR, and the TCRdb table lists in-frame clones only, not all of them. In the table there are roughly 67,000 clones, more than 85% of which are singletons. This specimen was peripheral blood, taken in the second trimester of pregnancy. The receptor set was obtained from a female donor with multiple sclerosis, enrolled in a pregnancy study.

In nucleotides, the CDR3 is TGCAGCGGGGAAAGGGGGCAGGCGAACACTGAAGCTTTCTTT. It encodes CSGERGQANTEAFF. This chain uses TRBV29-1 with TRBJ1-1; TRBD1 aligns across 7 bases. This CDR3 is built from 14 residues. CDR1 and CDR2 (germline): SQVTM, ANQGSEA. The junction had 9 bases not matched to a gene; V was cut back by 7 bases and J by 1 base.

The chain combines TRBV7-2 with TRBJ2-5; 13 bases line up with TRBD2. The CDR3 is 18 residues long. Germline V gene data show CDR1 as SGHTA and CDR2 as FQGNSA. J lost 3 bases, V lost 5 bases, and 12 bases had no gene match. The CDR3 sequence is CASSLGLAGRGGEETQYF. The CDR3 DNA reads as TGTGCCAGCAGCCTGGGACTAGCGGGAAGGGGTGGGGAAGAGACCCAGTACTTC.

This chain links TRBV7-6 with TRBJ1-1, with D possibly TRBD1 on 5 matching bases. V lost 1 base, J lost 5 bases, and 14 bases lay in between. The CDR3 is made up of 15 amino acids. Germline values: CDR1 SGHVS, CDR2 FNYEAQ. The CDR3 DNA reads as TGTGCCAGCAGCTTAGATGGGGGAGGATGGACTGAAGCTTTCTTT. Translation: CASSLDGGGWTEAFF.

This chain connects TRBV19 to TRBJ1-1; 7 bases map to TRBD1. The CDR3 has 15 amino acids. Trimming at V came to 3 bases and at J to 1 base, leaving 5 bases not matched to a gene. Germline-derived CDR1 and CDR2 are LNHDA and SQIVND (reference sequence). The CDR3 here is CASSITGTANTEAFF. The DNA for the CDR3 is TGTGCCAGTAGTATCACCGGGACAGCGAACACTGAAGCTTTCTTT.

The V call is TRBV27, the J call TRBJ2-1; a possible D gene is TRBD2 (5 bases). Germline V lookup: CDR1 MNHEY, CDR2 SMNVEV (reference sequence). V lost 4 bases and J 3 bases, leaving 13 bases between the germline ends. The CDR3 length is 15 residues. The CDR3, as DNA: TGTGCCAGCAGTTCAGAGGGATGGAACTACAATGAGCAGTTCTTC. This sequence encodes CASSSEGWNYNEQFF.

CDR3: CASSSSRQSNYGYTF. DNA for the CDR3: TGCGCCAGCAGCTCCTCGCGACAATCTAACTATGGCTACACCTTC. The rearrangement uses TRBV5-1 and TRBJ1-2; D gene unclear. V lost 3 bases and J 0 bases, leaving 12 bases between the germline ends. Germline V gene data show CDR1 as SGHRS and CDR2 as YFSETQ. The length of the CDR3 is 15 residues. Combining the CDR3 with reference TRBV5-1 and TRBJ1-2 gives the whole variable domain KAGVTQTPRYLIKTRGQQVTLSCSPISGHRSVSWYQQTPGQGLQFLFEYFSETQRNKGNFPGRFSGRQFSNSRSEMNVSTLELGDSALYLCASSSSRQSNYGYTFGSGTRLTVV.

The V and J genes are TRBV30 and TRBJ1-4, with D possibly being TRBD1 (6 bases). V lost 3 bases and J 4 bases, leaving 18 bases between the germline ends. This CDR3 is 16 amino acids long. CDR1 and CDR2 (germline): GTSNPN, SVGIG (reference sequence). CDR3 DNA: TGTGCCTGGAGCCGGGGCGCCCAGGGGAATAATGAAAAACTGTTTTTT. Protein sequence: CAWSRGAQGNNEKLFF.

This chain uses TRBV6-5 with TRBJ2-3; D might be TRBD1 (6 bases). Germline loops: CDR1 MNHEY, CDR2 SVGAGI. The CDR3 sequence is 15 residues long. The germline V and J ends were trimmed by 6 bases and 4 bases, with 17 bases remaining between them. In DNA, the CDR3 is TGTGCCAGCAGGTTAAGAACAGGGTTGGCAGATACGCAGTATTTT. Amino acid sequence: CASRLRTGLADTQYF.

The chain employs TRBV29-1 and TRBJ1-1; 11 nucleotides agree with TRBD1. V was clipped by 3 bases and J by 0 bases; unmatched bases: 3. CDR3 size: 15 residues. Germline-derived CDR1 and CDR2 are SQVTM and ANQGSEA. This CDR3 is CSVEPGQGVNTEAFF. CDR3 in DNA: TGCAGCGTTGAGCCGGGACAGGGGGTGAACACTGAAGCTTTCTTT.

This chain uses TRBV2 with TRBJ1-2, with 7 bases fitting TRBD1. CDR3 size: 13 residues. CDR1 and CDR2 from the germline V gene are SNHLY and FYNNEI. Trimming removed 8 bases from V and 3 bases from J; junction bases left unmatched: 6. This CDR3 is CASSDQGDYGYTF. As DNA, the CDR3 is TGTGCCAGCTCGGACCAGGGGGACTATGGCTACACCTTC. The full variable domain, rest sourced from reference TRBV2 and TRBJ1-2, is EPEVTQTPSHQVTQMGQEVILRCVPISNHLYFYWYRQILGQKVEFLVSFYNNEISEKSEIFDDQFSVERPDGSNFTLKIRSTKLEDSAMYFCASSDQGDYGYTFGSGTRLTVV.

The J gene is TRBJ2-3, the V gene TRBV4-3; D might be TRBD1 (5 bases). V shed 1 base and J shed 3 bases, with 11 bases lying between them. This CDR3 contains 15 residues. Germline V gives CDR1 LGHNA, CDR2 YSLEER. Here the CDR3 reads CASSQGRVGTDTQYF. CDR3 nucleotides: TGCGCCAGCAGCCAAGGCAGGGTTGGTACAGATACGCAGTATTTT.

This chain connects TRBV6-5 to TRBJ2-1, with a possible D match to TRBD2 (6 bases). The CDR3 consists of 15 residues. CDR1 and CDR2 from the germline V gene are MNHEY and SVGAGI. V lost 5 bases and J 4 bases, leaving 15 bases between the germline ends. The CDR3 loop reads CASSLRGILYNEQFF. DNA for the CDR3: TGTGCCAGCAGTCTTCGGGGGATTCTTTACAATGAGCAGTTCTTC.

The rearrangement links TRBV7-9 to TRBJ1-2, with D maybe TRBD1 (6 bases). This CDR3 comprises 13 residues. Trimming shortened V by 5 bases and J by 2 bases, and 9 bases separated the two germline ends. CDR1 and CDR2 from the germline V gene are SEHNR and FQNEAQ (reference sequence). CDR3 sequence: CASSPTGNYGYTF. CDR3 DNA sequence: TGTGCCAGCAGCCCAACAGGGAACTATGGCTACACCTTC.

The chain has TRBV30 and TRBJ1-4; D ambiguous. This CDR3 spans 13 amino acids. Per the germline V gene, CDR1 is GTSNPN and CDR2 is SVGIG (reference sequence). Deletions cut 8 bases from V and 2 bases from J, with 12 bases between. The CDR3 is CAHSFPTNEKLFF. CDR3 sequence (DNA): TGTGCCCACTCATTCCCCACTAATGAAAAACTGTTTTTT.

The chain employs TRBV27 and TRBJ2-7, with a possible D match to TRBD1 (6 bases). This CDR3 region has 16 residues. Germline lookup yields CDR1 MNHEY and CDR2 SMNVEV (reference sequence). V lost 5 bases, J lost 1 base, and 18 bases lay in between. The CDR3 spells CASSPQLGGPSYEQYF. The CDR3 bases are TGTGCCAGCAGTCCGCAGCTAGGGGGACCGTCCTACGAGCAGTACTTC.

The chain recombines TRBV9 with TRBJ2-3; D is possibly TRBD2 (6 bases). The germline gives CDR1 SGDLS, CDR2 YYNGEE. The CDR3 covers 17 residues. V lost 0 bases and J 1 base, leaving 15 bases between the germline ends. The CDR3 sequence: CASSVEEEGWGTDTQYF. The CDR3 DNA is TGTGCCAGCAGCGTAGAGGAGGAGGGCTGGGGCACAGATACGCAGTATTTT.

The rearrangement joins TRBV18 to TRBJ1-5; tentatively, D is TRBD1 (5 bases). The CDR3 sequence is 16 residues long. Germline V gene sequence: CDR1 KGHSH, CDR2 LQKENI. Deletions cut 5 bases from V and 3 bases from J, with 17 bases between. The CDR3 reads CASSAGVELNNQPQHF. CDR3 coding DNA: TGTGCCAGCTCAGCGGGGGTAGAGCTAAACAATCAGCCCCAGCATTTT.

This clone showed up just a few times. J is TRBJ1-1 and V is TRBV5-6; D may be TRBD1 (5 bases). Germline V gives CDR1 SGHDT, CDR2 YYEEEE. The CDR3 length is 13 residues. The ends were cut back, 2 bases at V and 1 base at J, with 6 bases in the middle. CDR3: CASSFGGNTEAFF. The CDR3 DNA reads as TGTGCCAGCAGCTTCGGGGGGAACACTGAAGCTTTCTTT. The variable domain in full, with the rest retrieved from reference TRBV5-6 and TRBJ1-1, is DAGVTQSPTHLIKTRGQQVTLRCSPKSGHDTVSWYQQALGQGPQFIFQYYEEEERQRGNFPDRFSGHQFPNYSSELNVNALLLGDSALYLCASSFGGNTEAFFGQGTRLTVV.

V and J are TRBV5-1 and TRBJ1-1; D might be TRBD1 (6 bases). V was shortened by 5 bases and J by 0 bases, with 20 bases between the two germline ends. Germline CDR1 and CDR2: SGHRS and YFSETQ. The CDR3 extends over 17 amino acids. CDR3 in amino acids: CASRRRDNSFMNTEAFF. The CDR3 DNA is TGCGCCAGCAGGCGACGGGACAACTCCTTTATGAACACTGAAGCTTTCTTT.

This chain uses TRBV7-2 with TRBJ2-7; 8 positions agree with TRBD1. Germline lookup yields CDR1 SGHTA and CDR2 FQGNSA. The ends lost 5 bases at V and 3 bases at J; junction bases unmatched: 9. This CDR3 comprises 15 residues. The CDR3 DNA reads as TGTGCCAGCAGCCAAACAGGGGGTGTTCACTACGAGCAGTACTTC. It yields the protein CASSQTGGVHYEQYF. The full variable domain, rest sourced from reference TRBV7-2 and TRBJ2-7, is GAGVSQSPSNKVTEKGKDVELRCDPISGHTALYWYRQSLGQGLEFLIYFQGNSAPDKSGLPSDRFSAERTGGSVSTLTIQRTQQEDSAVYLCASSQTGGVHYEQYFGPGTRLTVT.